One sample yielded the 13 T cell receptor beta chains listed below, sequenced in a study of T cell responses to AZD1222 COVID-19 vaccine. Generated by immunoSEQ multiplex PCR, the TCRdb table keeps only in-frame clones and is missing some. The sample contains approximately 200,000 clones, about 94% of which appear only once. The sequenced sample was peripheral blood, obtained on day 0 of AZD1222 vaccination. The origin of the receptors is an adult in good health.

The genes are TRBV11-1 and TRBJ2-5; D unclear. CDR3 length: 16 residues. V gave up 1 base and J gave up 4 bases, with 16 bases separating them. From germline, CDR1 is SGHAT and CDR2 FQDESV (reference sequence). The CDR3 DNA is TGTGCCAGCAGCTTAGTCGGGCCTAGTGTCGGAGAGACCCAGTACTTC. Protein sequence: CASSLVGPSVGETQYF.

This CDR3 is CASAYRTGLYNEQFF. In DNA form, the CDR3 reads TGTGCCAGTGCTTATAGGACAGGGCTGTACAATGAGCAGTTCTTC. The V call is TRBV19, the J call TRBJ2-1; 8 bases are shared with TRBD1. This CDR3 contains 15 residues. Germline V gives CDR1 LNHDA, CDR2 SQIVND (reference sequence). The ends lost 8 bases at V and 4 bases at J; junction bases unmatched: 10. The whole variable domain, filled in from reference TRBV19 and TRBJ2-1, reads DGGITQSPKYLFRKEGQNVTLSCEQNLNHDAMYWYRQDPGQGLRLIYYSQIVNDFQKGDIAEGYSVSREKKESFPLTVTSAQKNPTAFYLCASAYRTGLYNEQFFGPGTRLTVL.

The J gene is TRBJ2-1, the V gene TRBV6-4; D gene unclear. The V end lost 3 bases, the J end lost 8 bases, and 8 bases lay between the germline ends. Per germline, CDR1 MRHNA and CDR2 SNTAGT. The CDR3 runs 12 residues. The DNA for the CDR3 is TGTGCCAGCAGTGATGAGTTACATGAGCAGTTCTTC. Translating it yields CASSDELHEQFF.

The chain uses TRBV7-9 and TRBJ2-7, with 13 positions matching TRBD2. The CDR3 has 17 residues. The V gene end was trimmed by 3 bases and the J gene end by 1 base; junction bases not matched to a gene: 6. Germline values: CDR1 SEHNR, CDR2 FQNEAQ (reference sequence). In DNA, the CDR3 is TGTGCCAGCAGCTTGGGAGGACTAGCGGGAGTTTCCTACGAGCAGTACTTC. It codes for CASSLGGLAGVSYEQYF. Using reference TRBV7-9 and TRBJ2-7 for the parts outside the CDR3, the full variable domain is DTGVSQNPRHKITKRGQNVTFRCDPISEHNRLYWYRQTLGQGPEFLTYFQNEAQLEKSRLLSDRFSAERPKGSFSTLEIQRTEQGDSAMYLCASSLGGLAGVSYEQYFGPGTRLTVT.

The V and J genes are TRBV5-1 and TRBJ1-5; TRBD1 agrees at 8 bases. The CDR3 runs to 14 residues. J was trimmed by 6 bases and V by 4 bases; bases with no gene match: 6. The germline CDR1 and CDR2 sequences are SGHRS and YFSETQ. In nucleotides, the CDR3 is TGCGCCAGCAGCCTGACAGGGGATGGTCAGCCCCAGCATTTT. Residues: CASSLTGDGQPQHF.

The V gene is TRBV2, the J gene TRBJ1-2, with a possible D match to TRBD1 (5 bases). V was trimmed by 6 bases and J by 7 bases, leaving 9 bases between them. CDR3 length equals 11 residues. Germline V gives CDR1 SNHLY, CDR2 FYNNEI. CDR3 sequence (DNA): TGTGCCAGCAGGGAGGGGATTGGCTACACCTTC. It yields the protein CASREGIGYTF.

The CDR3 is CASSYSVTVVLETQYF. The CDR3 DNA is TGTGCCAGCAGTTACTCGGTGACCGTGGTCCTGGAGACCCAGTACTTC. This chain uses TRBV6-2 or TRBV6-3 with TRBJ2-5; D gene unclear. Trimming removed 0 bases from V and 5 bases from J, with 16 bases in between. This CDR3 comprises 16 residues. The germline V gene has CDR1 MNHEY and CDR2 SVGEGT.

The chain joins TRBV3-1 (or the pseudogene TRBV3-2) to TRBJ1-4; D remains ambiguous. Germline V gene lookup returns CDR1 LGHDT and CDR2 YNNKEL (reference sequence). The CDR3 runs to 15 residues. With 0 bases removed from V and 5 bases from J, the gap between germline ends came to 10 bases. CDR3 sequence (DNA): TGTGCCAGCAGCCAAGATATGGGGAGGAATGAAAAACTGTTTTTT. It translates to CASSQDMGRNEKLFF.

CDR3: CATSGLNYGYTF. The CDR3 DNA sequence: TGTGCCACCTCAGGCCTTAACTATGGCTACACCTTC. The V gene is TRBV28, the J gene TRBJ1-2; unclear D gene. The V gene's germline CDR1 is MDHEN and CDR2 SYDVKM. Trimming stripped 10 bases from V and 1 base from J, with 10 bases between. This CDR3 comprises 12 residues.

The count of this clone is one. V usage is TRBV24-1 and J usage is TRBJ2-3; a possible D gene is TRBD1 (7 bases). CDR3 length: 14 amino acids. V was clipped by 6 bases and J by 4 bases, with 13 bases between them. From germline, CDR1 is KGHDR and CDR2 SFDVKD. The DNA for the CDR3 is TGTGCCACCAGTCTAGCAGGGGGGCCAGATACGCAGTATTTT. It is translated as CATSLAGGPDTQYF.

V and J are TRBV9 and TRBJ1-6; D not resolved. Germline CDR1 SGDLS, CDR2 YYNGEE. This CDR3 region has 17 residues. Trimming pared 3 bases from V and 1 base from J, leaving 14 bases between. The CDR3, as DNA: TGTGCCAGCAGCGAGCCTAGGGAGAGGTCCTATAATTCACCCCTCCACTTT. Encoded protein: CASSEPRERSYNSPLHF.

In its sample, this clone was seen a few times. The CDR3 protein is CASSLGGYTGELFF. The CDR3 region has the DNA TGTGCCAGCAGTTTAGGCGGGTACACCGGGGAGCTGTTTTTT. The V gene is TRBV27, the J gene TRBJ2-2; D possibly corresponds to TRBD2 (5 bases). This CDR3 is 14 amino acids long. The ends were cut back, 2 bases at V and 3 bases at J, with 7 bases in the middle. Germline V lookup: CDR1 MNHEY, CDR2 SMNVEV (reference sequence).

This chain uses TRBV6-5 with TRBJ1-5; 8 nucleotides line up with TRBD1. Trimming removed 4 bases from V and 2 bases from J; junction bases left unmatched: 4. The CDR3 spans 15 residues. Looked up from germline, CDR1 is MNHEY and CDR2 is SVGAGI. This CDR3 reads CASSFGQGRNQPQHF. CDR3 nucleotide sequence: TGTGCCAGCAGTTTTGGACAGGGCCGCAATCAGCCCCAGCATTTT.